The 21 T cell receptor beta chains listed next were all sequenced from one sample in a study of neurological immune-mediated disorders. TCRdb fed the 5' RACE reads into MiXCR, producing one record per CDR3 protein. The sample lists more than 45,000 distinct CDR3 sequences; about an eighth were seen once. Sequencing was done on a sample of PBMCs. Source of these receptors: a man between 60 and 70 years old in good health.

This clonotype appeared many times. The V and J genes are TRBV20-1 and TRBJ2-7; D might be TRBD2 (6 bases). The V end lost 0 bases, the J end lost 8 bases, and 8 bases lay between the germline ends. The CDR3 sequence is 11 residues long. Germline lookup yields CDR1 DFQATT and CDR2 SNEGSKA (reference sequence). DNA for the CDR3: TGCAGTGCTAGAGATGCGGGACAGCAGTACTTC. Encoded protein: CSARDAGQQYF.

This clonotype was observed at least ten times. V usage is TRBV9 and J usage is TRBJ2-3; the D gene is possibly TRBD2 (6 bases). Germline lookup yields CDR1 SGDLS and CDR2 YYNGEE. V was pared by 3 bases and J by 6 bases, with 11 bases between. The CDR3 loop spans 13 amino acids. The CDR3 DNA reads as TGTGCCAGCAGCGCCGGGAGTTCCGATACGCAGTATTTT. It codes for CASSAGSSDTQYF.

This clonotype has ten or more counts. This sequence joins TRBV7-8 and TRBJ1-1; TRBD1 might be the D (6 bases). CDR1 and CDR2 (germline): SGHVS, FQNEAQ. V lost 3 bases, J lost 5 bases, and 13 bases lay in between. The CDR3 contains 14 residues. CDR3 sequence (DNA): TGTGCCAGCAGCTTGGGTCGAGGGGGGACTGAAGCTTTCTTT. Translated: CASSLGRGGTEAFF.

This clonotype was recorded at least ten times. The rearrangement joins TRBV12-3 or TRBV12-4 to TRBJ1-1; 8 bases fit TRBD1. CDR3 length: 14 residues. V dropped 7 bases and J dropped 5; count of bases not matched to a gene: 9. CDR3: CASMFTGGMTEAFF. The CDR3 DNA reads TGTGCCAGCATGTTTACAGGGGGAATGACTGAAGCTTTCTTT.

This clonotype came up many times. The CDR3 DNA follows: TGCAGCGCGCCGGGGCTCTCTGAAGCTTTCTTT. Encoded protein: CSAPGLSEAFF. The J gene is TRBJ1-1, the V gene TRBV29-1; tentatively, D is TRBD1 (5 bases). V was trimmed by 7 bases and J by 6 bases, leaving 12 bases between them. This CDR3 contains 11 residues. Germline V CDR1 and CDR2: SQVTM, ANQGSEA. The entire variable domain, with the rest obtained from reference TRBV29-1 and TRBJ1-1, is as follows: SAVISQKPSRDICQRGTSLTIQCQVDSQVTMMFWYRQQPGQSLTLIATANQGSEATYESGFVIDKFPISRPNLTFSTLTVSNMSPEDSSIYLCSAPGLSEAFFGQGTRLTVV.

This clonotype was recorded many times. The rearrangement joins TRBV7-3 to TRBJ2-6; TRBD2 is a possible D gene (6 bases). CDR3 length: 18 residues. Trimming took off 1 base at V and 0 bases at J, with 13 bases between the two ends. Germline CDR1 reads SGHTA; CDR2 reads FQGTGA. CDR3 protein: CASSLNGGFLSGANVLTF. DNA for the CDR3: TGTGCCAGCAGCTTAAACGGGGGTTTCCTCTCTGGGGCCAACGTCCTGACTTTC.

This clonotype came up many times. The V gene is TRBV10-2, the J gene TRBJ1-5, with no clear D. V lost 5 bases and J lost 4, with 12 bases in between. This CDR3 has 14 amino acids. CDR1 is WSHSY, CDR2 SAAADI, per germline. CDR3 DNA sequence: TGCGCCAGCAGTTTTATCGGAGGGAATCAGCCCCAGCATTTT. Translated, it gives CASSFIGGNQPQHF.

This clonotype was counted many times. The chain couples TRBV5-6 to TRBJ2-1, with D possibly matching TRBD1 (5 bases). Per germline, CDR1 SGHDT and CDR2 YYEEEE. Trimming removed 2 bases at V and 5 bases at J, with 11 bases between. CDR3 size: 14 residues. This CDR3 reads CASSFGTGNNEQFF. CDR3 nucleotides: TGTGCCAGCAGCTTTGGTACAGGAAACAATGAGCAGTTCTTC.

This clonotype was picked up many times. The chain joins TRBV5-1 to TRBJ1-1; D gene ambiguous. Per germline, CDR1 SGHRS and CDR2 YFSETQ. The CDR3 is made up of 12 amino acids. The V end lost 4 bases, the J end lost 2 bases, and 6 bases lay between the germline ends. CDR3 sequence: CASSNSNTEAFF. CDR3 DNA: TGCGCCAGCAGCAATTCCAACACTGAAGCTTTCTTT.

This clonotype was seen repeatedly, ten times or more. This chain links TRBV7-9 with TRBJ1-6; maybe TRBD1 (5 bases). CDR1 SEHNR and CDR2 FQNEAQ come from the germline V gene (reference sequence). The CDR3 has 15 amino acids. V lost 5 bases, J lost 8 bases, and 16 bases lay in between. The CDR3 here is CASSAGTDPHSPLHF. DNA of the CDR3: TGTGCCAGCAGCGCTGGGACCGACCCACATTCACCCCTCCACTTT.

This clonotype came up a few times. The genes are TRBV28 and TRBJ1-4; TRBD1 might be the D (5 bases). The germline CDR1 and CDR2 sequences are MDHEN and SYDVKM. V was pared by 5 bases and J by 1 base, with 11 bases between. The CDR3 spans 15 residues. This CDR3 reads CASSLTGETNEKLFF. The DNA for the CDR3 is TGTGCCAGCAGTCTCACGGGGGAAACTAATGAAAAACTGTTTTTT.

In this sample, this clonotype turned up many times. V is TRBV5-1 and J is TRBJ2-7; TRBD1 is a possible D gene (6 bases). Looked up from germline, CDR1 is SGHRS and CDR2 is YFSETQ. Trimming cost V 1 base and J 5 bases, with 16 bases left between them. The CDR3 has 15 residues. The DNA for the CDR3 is TGCGCCAGCAGCTTGTTTTATACAGGGAGCCACGAGCAGTACTTC. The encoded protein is CASSLFYTGSHEQYF.

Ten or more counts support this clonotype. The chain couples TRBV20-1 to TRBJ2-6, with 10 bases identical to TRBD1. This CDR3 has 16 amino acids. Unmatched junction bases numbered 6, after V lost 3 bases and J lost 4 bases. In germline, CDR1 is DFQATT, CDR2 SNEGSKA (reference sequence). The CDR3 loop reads CSARRQGARGANVLTF. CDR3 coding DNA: TGCAGTGCTAGGCGACAGGGGGCGCGGGGGGCCAACGTCCTGACTTTC.

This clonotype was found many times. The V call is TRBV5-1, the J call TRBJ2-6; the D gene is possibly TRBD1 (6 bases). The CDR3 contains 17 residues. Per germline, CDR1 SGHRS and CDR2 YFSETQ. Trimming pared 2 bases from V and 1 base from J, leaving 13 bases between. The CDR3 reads CASSFQDTGSGANVLTF. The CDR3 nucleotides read TGCGCCAGCAGCTTTCAGGATACAGGGTCTGGGGCCAACGTCCTGACTTTC.

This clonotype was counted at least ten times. CDR3 residues: CASSPRGETQYF. The CDR3 coding sequence is TGTGCCAGCAGCCCCAGGGGAGAGACCCAGTACTTC. The chain recombines TRBV12-3 or TRBV12-4 with TRBJ2-5; weak D call: TRBD1 (6 bases). This CDR3 is built from 12 residues. The V and J ends lost 6 bases and 4 bases respectively, with 9 bases between them.

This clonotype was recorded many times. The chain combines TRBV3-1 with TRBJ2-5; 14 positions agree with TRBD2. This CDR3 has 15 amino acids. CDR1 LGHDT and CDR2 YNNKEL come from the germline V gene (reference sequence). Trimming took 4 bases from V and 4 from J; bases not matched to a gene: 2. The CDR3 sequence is CASSLGLAGGETQYF. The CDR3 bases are TGTGCCAGCAGCCTTGGACTAGCGGGGGGAGAGACCCAGTACTTC.

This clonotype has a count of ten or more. Here the CDR3 DNA reads TGTGCCAGCAGCGAGACAGGCGCGGAGACCCAGTACTTC. It is translated as CASSETGAETQYF. The chain employs TRBV7-9 and TRBJ2-5, with a possible D match to TRBD1 (6 bases). Germline V gene sequence: CDR1 SEHNR, CDR2 FQNEAQ (reference sequence). The CDR3 is made up of 13 amino acids. Trimming removed 5 bases at V and 5 bases at J, with 12 bases between.

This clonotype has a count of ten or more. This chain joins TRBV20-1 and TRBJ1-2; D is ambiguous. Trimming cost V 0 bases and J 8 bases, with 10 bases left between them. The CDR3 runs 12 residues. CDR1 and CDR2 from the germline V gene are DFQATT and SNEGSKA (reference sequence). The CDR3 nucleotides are TGCAGTGCTAGAGATGTCCTAAAGGGCTACACCTTC. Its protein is CSARDVLKGYTF.

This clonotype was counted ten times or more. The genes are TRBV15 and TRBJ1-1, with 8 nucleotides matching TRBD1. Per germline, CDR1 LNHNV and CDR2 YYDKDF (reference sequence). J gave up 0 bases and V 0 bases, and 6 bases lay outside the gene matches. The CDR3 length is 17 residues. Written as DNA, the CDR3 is TGTGCCACCAGCAGAGATAGGACAGGGAGGATGAACACTGAAGCTTTCTTT. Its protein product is CATSRDRTGRMNTEAFF.

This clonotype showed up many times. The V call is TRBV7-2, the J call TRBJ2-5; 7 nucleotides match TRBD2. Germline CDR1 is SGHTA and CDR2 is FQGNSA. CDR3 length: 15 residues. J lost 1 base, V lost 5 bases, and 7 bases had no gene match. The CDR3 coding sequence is TGTGCCAGCAGCGCAATCGGGGGGTCCCAAGAGACCCAGTACTTC. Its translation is CASSAIGGSQETQYF.

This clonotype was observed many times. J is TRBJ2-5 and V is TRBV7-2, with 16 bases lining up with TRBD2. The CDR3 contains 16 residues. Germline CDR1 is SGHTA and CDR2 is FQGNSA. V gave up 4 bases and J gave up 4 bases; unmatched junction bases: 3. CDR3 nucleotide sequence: TGTGCCAGCAGCTCTGGGACTAGCGGGGGGGGAGAGACCCAGTACTTC. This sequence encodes CASSSGTSGGGETQYF.